This T cell receptor (beta chain) is drawn from a study of blood T cells in healthy people across ages. Regarding this clonotype: The target antigen is unknown.

Primers used in a second PCR of about 7 to 11 cycles were a sample-barcoded 5' primer and a J-beta primer mix. TCRdb called the 5' RACE reads again in MiXCR, with one record for every CDR3 protein. Of approximately 400,000 distinct CDR3 sequences in the sample, about 49% were seen once. Sample donors were healthy Caucasian individuals that came from Russia, aged roughly 6 to 90. Per-sample yields of isolated PBMCs were at least 6 million. Germline V CDR1 and CDR2: MDHEN, SYDVKM. CDR3 size: 12 residues. Deletions cut 8 bases from V and 0 bases from J, with 7 bases between. Broader study findings: Higher diversity and more naive CD4+ cells were features of long-lived donors, compared to aged donors.

The source of this sequence is a man in his sixties in good health. Sequenced input: blood. The chain carries TRBV28 and TRBJ2-5; D not certain. CDR3 nucleotide sequence: TGTGCCAGCCAAGGGTACCAAGAGACCCAGTACTTC. This translates into CASQGYQETQYF.